This passage covers 21 T cell receptor beta chains from one sample sequenced in a study of technical replicates of blood from four donors. Sequencing used immunoSEQ multiplex PCR; TCRdb keeps in-frame clones, though not all of them. Of tens of thousands of clones listed, 92% are singletons. Material for sequencing was T cells isolated from PBMCs. These receptors all come from a human donor in good health.

The chain recombines TRBV7-9 with TRBJ2-7; D perhaps matches TRBD2 (5 bases). V was trimmed by 3 bases and J by 4 bases, leaving 28 bases between them. Germline CDR1 is SEHNR and CDR2 is FQNEAQ (reference sequence). This CDR3 region has 19 residues. The CDR3 DNA reads TGTGCCAGCAGCTTCCCCCCGAGGGTATTTGGTCGGGTGGGGTACGAGCAGTACTTC. It translates to CASSFPPRVFGRVGYEQYF.

The chain uses TRBV30 and TRBJ1-3; D is possibly TRBD1 (5 bases). The CDR3 totals 16 residues. The germline gives CDR1 GTSNPN, CDR2 SVGIG (reference sequence). V shed 6 bases and J shed 0 bases, with 18 bases lying between them. CDR3 amino acids: CACLDPDRISGNTIYF. The CDR3 nucleotides are TGTGCCTGTTTGGACCCTGACAGAATCTCTGGAAACACCATATATTTT.

V and J are TRBV25-1 and TRBJ1-5, with 11 bases that match TRBD1. V gave up 4 bases and J gave up 3 bases; unmatched junction bases: 8. This CDR3 region has 17 residues. The germline CDR1 and CDR2 sequences are MGHDK and SYGVNS. The CDR3 is CASSGRTGGANNQPQHF. The CDR3 DNA sequence: TGTGCCAGCAGTGGTAGGACAGGGGGCGCGAACAATCAGCCCCAGCATTTT.

Note on this clone: A read error may produce the germline difference seen at one junction end. The genes are TRBV6-1 and TRBJ2-7; D unclear. The CDR3 loop spans 11 amino acids. Germline V gene data show CDR1 as MNHNS and CDR2 as SASEGT. CDR3 sequence: CASSEVGPLDF. Written as DNA, the CDR3 is TGTGCCAGCAGTGAAGTTGGCCCGTTGGACTTC.

The J gene is TRBJ2-7, the V gene TRBV4-1, with D uncertain. V lost 1 base, J lost 2 bases, and 6 bases lay in between. CDR1 is MGHRA, CDR2 YSYEKL, per germline. The CDR3 has 13 amino acids. Here the CDR3 reads CASSQARAYEQYF. The CDR3 DNA follows: TGCGCCAGCAGCCAAGCCCGGGCCTACGAGCAGTACTTC.

This chain links TRBV6-4 with TRBJ1-1; D unresolved. The CDR3 is made up of 13 amino acids. Germline-derived CDR1 and CDR2 are MRHNA and SNTAGT. The ends were cut back, 3 bases at V and 1 base at J, with 6 bases in the middle. The CDR3 protein is CASSEGRNTEAFF. The CDR3 DNA is TGTGCCAGCAGTGAGGGCAGGAACACTGAAGCTTTCTTT.

The chain carries TRBV14 and TRBJ2-7, with D possibly TRBD2 on 5 matching bases. The germline V gene has CDR1 SGHDN and CDR2 FVKESK. The V and J ends lost 4 bases and 4 bases respectively, with 14 bases between them. CDR3 length: 14 amino acids. CDR3 nucleotides: TGTGCCAGCAGCCCCGCTAGCTTGAGGTACGAGCAGTACTTC. Its translation: CASSPASLRYEQYF.

The CDR3 protein is CASRSGTGFGKLFF. DNA of the CDR3: TGTGCCAGCAGGTCCGGGACAGGGTTTGGAAAACTGTTTTTT. The chain joins TRBV28 to TRBJ1-4, with 9 bases fitting TRBD1. The trim removed 6 bases at V and 10 bases at J, leaving 9 bases unmatched. The length of the CDR3 is 14 residues. Germline CDR1 and CDR2: MDHEN and SYDVKM.

This chain links TRBV19 with TRBJ1-5; TRBD1 aligns across 7 bases. V trimming: 7 bases; J trimming: 7 bases; junction bases outside the gene matches: 19. Germline CDR1 is LNHDA and CDR2 is SQIVND (reference sequence). This CDR3 has 17 amino acids. As DNA, the CDR3 is TGTGCCAGTACCCGGAAAGGGGGCGCCCGGCCCGGACAGCCCCAGCATTTT. Protein sequence: CASTRKGGARPGQPQHF.

The rearrangement links TRBV27 to TRBJ2-7, with 8 bases lining up with TRBD1. V trimming: 7 bases; J trimming: 3 bases; junction bases outside the gene matches: 17. The germline CDR1 and CDR2 sequences are MNHEY and SMNVEV (reference sequence). CDR3 length: 17 residues. CDR3 sequence (DNA): TGTGCCAGCACCTTTAAGGTCCCCACAGGGGGTAACTACGAGCAGTACTTC. Translation: CASTFKVPTGGNYEQYF.

The chain is built from TRBV4-1 and TRBJ1-2; possible D gene TRBD1, 6 bases. CDR1 and CDR2 from the germline V gene are MGHRA and YSYEKL. This CDR3 has 16 residues. V lost 0 bases, J lost 4 bases, and 15 bases lay in between. The CDR3 sequence is CASSQDQGRASYGYTF. In DNA form, the CDR3 reads TGCGCCAGCAGCCAAGATCAGGGGAGGGCGAGCTATGGCTACACCTTC.

The chain carries TRBV13 and TRBJ1-2; D not certain. The germline gives CDR1 PRHDT, CDR2 FYEKMQ (reference sequence). The CDR3 length is 12 residues. Trimming stripped 4 bases from V and 10 bases from J, with 13 bases between. Here the CDR3 reads CASSSRSPLYTF. The CDR3 DNA reads TGTGCCAGCAGCTCCCGGTCTCCCCTCTACACCTTC. The entire variable domain, with the rest obtained from reference TRBV13 and TRBJ1-2, is as follows: AAGVIQSPRHLIKEKRETATLKCYPIPRHDTVYWYQQGPGQDPQFLISFYEKMQSDKGSIPDRFSAQQFSDYHSELNMSSLELGDSALYFCASSSRSPLYTFGSGTRLTVV.

The rearrangement joins TRBV28 to TRBJ1-2; TRBD1 might be the D (6 bases). This CDR3 comprises 14 residues. The V end lost 6 bases, the J end lost 4 bases, and 15 bases lay between the germline ends. Germline lookup yields CDR1 MDHEN and CDR2 SYDVKM. CDR3 sequence reads: CASSSGGAGYGYTF. CDR3 DNA: TGTGCCAGCAGCTCTGGGGGGGCTGGCTATGGCTACACCTTC.

The CDR3 DNA follows: TGTGCCAGCAGCCCTGGACAAATTCAAGAGACCCAGTACTTC. Its protein product is CASSPGQIQETQYF. The chain employs TRBV27 and TRBJ2-5; D is possibly TRBD1 (5 bases). The length of the CDR3 is 14 residues. Between the trimmed V and J ends, which lost 6 bases and 2 bases, there was a span of 13 bases. Per germline, CDR1 MNHEY and CDR2 SMNVEV (reference sequence).

J is TRBJ1-1 and V is TRBV5-6; D gene uncertain. This CDR3 region has 13 residues. The germline CDR1 and CDR2 sequences are SGHDT and YYEEEE. V gave up 5 bases and J gave up 1 base, with 9 bases separating them. The CDR3 sequence is CASRLTENTEAFF. CDR3 coding DNA: TGTGCCAGCAGGCTTACAGAGAACACTGAAGCTTTCTTT.

This chain links TRBV6-1 with TRBJ2-4, with TRBD1 as a possible D gene (5 bases). Germline CDR1 is MNHNS and CDR2 is SASEGT. The germline V and J ends were trimmed by 1 base and 9 bases, with 13 bases remaining between them. This CDR3 is 14 amino acids long. The CDR3 spells CASSEDTGRGIQYF. CDR3 DNA: TGTGCCAGCAGTGAAGATACAGGAAGGGGCATTCAGTACTTC.

This clone was counted once. V gene TRBV7-3 combines with J gene TRBJ2-1; TRBD2 matches at 8 bases. CDR1 is SGHTA and CDR2 is FQGTGA in the germline V gene. This CDR3 is 14 amino acids long. Trimming at V came to 0 bases and at J to 6 bases, leaving 1 base not matched to a gene. The CDR3 DNA sequence: TGTGCCAGCAGCTTAACTAGCGGGGTCAATGAGCAGTTCTTC. Protein sequence: CASSLTSGVNEQFF.

J is TRBJ2-1 and V is TRBV29-1; no clear D gene. V was clipped by 6 bases and J by 0 bases, with 6 bases between them. This CDR3 spans 12 amino acids. Germline loops: CDR1 SQVTM, CDR2 ANQGSEA. CDR3 loop: CSVGYSYNEQFF. CDR3 DNA sequence: TGCAGCGTCGGGTACTCCTACAATGAGCAGTTCTTC.

The V call is TRBV10-1, the J call TRBJ1-4; D possibly corresponds to TRBD1 (5 bases). The V gene lost 6 bases and the J gene lost 3 bases, with 14 bases spanning the gap. CDR1 is WNHNN, CDR2 SYGVQD, per germline (reference sequence). This CDR3 has 15 amino acids. CDR3 residues: CASSDSGGSNEKLFF. DNA of the CDR3: TGCGCCAGCAGCGACTCCGGGGGATCTAATGAAAAACTGTTTTTT.

This clone was observed a single time. The CDR3 sequence is CASSWPNTEAFF. The CDR3 nucleotides read TGCGCCAGCAGCTGGCCGAACACTGAAGCTTTCTTT. The V call is TRBV5-1, the J call TRBJ1-1, with D uncertain. Per the germline V gene, CDR1 is SGHRS and CDR2 is YFSETQ. V was clipped by 3 bases and J by 1 base, with 4 bases between them. The CDR3 has 12 residues.

V usage is TRBV2 and J usage is TRBJ2-1; TRBD2 matches at 12 bases. CDR1 and CDR2 (germline): SNHLY, FYNNEI. V gave up 6 bases and J gave up 8 bases; unmatched junction bases: 8. CDR3 length: 15 residues. The CDR3 sequence is CASRTSGGYSDEQFF. CDR3 nucleotides: TGTGCCAGCAGGACTAGCGGGGGATACTCGGATGAGCAGTTCTTC.